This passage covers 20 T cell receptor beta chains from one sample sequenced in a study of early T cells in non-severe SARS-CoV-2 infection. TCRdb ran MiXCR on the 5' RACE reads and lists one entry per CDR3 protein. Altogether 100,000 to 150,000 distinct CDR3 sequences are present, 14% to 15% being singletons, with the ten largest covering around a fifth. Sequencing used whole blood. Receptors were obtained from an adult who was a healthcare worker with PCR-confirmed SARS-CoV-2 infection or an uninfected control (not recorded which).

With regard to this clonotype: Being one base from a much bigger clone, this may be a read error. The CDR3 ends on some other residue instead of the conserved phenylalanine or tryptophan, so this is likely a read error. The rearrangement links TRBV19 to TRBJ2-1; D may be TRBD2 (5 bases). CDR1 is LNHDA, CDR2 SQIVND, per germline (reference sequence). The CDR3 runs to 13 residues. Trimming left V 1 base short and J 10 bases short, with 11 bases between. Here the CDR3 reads CASSIVGLTEQFL. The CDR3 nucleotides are TGTGCCAGTAGTATAGTCGGACTGACCGAGCAGTTCCTC.

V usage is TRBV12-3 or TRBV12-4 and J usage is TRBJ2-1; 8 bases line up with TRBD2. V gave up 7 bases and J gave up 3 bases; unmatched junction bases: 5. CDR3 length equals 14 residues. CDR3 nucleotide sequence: TGTGCCAGCACCCCGGGGACTAGCTACAATGAGCAGTTCTTC. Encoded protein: CASTPGTSYNEQFF.

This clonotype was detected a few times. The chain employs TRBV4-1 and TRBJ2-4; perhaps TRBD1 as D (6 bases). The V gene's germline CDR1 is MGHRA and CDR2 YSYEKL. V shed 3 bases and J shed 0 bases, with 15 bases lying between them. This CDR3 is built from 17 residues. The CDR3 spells CASSQENRVLAKNIQYF. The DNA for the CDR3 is TGCGCCAGCAGCCAGGAGAACAGGGTTTTAGCCAAAAACATTCAGTACTTC.

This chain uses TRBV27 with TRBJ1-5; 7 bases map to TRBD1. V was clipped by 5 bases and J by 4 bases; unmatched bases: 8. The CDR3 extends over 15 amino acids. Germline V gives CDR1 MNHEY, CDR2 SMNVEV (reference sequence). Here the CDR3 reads CASSRILQGNQPQHF. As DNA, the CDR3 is TGTGCCAGCAGTCGAATCCTACAGGGGAATCAGCCCCAGCATTTT.

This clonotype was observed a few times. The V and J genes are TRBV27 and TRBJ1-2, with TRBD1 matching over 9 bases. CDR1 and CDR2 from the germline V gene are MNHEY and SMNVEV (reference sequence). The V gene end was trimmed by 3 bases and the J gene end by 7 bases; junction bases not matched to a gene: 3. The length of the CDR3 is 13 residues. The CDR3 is CASSFGDRAGYTF. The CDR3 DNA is TGTGCCAGCAGTTTCGGGGACAGGGCTGGCTACACCTTC.

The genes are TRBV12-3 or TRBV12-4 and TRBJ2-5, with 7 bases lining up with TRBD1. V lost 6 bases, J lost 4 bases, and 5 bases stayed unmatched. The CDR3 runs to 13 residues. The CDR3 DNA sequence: TGTGCCAGCAGACCGACAGGGAGAGAGACCCAGTACTTC. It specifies CASRPTGRETQYF.

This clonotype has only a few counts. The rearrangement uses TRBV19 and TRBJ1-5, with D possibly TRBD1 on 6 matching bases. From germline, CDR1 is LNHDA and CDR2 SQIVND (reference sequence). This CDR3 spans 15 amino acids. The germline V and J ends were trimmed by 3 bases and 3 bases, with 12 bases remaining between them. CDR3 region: CASSMAGGVNQPQHF. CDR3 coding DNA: TGTGCCAGTAGTATGGCTGGGGGCGTCAATCAGCCCCAGCATTTT.

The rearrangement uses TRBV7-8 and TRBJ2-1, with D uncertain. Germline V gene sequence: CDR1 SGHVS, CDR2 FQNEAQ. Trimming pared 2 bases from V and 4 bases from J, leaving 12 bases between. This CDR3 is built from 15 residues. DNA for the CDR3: TGTGCCAGCAGCTTATTGCAAACTTTATACAATGAGCAGTTCTTC. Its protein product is CASSLLQTLYNEQFF.

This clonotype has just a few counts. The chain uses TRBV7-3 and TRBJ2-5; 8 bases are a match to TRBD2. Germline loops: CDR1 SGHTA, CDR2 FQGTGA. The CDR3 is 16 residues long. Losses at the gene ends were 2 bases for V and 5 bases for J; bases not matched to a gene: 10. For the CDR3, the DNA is TGTGCCAGCAGCTTATCCCCCACGGGGGGGCAGGAGACCCAGTACTTC. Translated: CASSLSPTGGQETQYF.

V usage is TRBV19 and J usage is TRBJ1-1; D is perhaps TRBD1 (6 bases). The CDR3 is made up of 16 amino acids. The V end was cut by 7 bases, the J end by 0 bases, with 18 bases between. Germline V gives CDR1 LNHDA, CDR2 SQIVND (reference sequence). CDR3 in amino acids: CASTHGMGQLNTEAFF. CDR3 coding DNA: TGTGCCAGTACCCATGGGATGGGACAACTGAACACTGAAGCTTTCTTT.

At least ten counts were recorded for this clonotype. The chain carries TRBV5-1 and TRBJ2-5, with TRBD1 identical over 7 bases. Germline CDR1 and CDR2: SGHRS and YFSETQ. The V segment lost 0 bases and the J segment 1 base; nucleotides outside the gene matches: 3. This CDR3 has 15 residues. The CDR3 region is CASSLGTGAQETQYF. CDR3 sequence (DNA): TGCGCCAGCAGCTTGGGAACAGGGGCCCAAGAGACCCAGTACTTC.

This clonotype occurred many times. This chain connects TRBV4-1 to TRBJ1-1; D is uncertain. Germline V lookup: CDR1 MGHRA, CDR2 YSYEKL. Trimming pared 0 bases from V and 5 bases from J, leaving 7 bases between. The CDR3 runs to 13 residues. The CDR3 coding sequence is TGCGCCAGCAGCCAAGAGGGGAGGACTGAAGCTTTCTTT. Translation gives CASSQEGRTEAFF.

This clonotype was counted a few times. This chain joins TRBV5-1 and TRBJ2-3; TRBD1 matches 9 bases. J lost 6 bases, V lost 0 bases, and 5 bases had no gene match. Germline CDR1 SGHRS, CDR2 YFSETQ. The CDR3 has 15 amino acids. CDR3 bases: TGCGCCAGCAGCTTGGTACAGGGGGCTCAGGATACGCAGTATTTT. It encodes CASSLVQGAQDTQYF.

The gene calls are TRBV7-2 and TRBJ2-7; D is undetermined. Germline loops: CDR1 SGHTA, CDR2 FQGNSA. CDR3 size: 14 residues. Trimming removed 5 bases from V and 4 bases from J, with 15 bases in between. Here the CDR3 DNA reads TGTGCCAGCAGCCCCCGACCTATACTTTACGAGCAGTACTTC. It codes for CASSPRPILYEQYF.

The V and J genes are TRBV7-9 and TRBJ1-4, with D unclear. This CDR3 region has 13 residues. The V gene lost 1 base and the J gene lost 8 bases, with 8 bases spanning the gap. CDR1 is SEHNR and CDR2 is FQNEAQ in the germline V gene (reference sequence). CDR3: CASSLGEYEKLFF. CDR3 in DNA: TGTGCCAGCAGCTTAGGAGAATACGAAAAACTGTTTTTT.

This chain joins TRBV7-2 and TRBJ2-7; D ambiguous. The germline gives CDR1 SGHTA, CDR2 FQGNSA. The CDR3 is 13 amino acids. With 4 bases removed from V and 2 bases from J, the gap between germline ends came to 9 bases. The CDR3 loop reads CASSSTIPYEQYF. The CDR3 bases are TGTGCCAGCAGCTCGACAATTCCCTACGAGCAGTACTTC.

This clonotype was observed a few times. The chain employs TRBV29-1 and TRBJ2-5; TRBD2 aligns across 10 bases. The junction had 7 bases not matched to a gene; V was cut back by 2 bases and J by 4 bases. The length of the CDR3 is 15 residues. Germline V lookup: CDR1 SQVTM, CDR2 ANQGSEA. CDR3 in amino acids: CSVESSGGAPETQYF. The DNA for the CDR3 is TGCAGCGTTGAATCCAGCGGGGGGGCCCCAGAGACCCAGTACTTC. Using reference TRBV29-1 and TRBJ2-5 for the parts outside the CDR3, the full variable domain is SAVISQKPSRDICQRGTSLTIQCQVDSQVTMMFWYRQQPGQSLTLIATANQGSEATYESGFVIDKFPISRPNLTFSTLTVSNMSPEDSSIYLCSVESSGGAPETQYFGPGTRLLVL.

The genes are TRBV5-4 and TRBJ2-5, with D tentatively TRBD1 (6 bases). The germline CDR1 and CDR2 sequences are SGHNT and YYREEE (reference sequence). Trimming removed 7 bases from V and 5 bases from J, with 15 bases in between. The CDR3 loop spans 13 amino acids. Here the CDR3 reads CASGITGTETQYF. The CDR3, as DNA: TGTGCCAGCGGTATTACAGGGACGGAGACCCAGTACTTC.

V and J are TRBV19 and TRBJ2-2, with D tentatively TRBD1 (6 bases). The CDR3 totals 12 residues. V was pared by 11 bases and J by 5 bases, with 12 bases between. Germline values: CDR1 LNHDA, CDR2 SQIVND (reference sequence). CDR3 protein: CALQGETGELFF. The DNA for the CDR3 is TGTGCCCTACAGGGCGAGACCGGGGAGCTGTTTTTT.

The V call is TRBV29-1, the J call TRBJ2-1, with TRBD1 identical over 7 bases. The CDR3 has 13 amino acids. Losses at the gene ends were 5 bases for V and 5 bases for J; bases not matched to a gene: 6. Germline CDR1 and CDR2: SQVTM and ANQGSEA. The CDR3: CSVTPTGNNEQFF. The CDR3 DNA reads TGCAGCGTTACCCCGACAGGGAACAATGAGCAGTTCTTC.